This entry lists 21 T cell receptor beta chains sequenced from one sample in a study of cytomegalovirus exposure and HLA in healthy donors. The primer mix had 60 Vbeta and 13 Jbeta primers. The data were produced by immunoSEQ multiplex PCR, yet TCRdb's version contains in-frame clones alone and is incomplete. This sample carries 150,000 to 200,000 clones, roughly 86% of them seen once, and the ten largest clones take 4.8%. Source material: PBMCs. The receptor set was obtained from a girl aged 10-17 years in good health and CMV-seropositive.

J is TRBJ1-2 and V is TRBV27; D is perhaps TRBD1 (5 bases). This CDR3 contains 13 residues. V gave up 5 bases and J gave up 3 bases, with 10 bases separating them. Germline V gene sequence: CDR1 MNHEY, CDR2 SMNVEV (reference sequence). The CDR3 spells CASSRTGDYGYTF. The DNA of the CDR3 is TGTGCCAGCAGTCGGACGGGGGACTATGGCTACACCTTC.

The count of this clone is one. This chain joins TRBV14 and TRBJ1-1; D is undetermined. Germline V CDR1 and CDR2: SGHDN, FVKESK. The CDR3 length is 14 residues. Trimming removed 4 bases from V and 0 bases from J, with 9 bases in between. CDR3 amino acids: CASSPPGMNTEAFF. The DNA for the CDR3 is TGTGCCAGCAGCCCCCCCGGGATGAACACTGAAGCTTTCTTT.

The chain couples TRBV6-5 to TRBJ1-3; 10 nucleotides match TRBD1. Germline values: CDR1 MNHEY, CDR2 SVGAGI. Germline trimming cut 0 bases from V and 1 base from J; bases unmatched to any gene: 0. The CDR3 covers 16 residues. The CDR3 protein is CASSYSGQGSGNTIYF. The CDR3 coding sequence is TGTGCCAGCAGTTACTCGGGACAGGGGTCTGGAAACACCATATATTTT.

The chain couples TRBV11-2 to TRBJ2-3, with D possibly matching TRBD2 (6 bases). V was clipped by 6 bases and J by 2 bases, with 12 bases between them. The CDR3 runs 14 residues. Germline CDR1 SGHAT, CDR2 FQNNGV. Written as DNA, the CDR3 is TGTGCCAGCAGTTTCGGGAGCTACACAGATACGCAGTATTTT. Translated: CASSFGSYTDTQYF. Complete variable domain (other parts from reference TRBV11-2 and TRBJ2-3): EAGVAQSPRYKIIEKRQSVAFWCNPISGHATLYWYQQILGQGPKLLIQFQNNGVVDDSQLPKDRFSAERLKGVDSTLKIQPAKLEDSAVYLCASSFGSYTDTQYFGPGTRLTVL.

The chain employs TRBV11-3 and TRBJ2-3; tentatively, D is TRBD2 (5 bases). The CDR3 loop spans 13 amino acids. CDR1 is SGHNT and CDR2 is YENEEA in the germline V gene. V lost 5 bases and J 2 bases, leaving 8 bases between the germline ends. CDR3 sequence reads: CASSAGNTDTQYF. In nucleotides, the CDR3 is TGTGCCAGCAGCGCCGGGAACACAGATACGCAGTATTTT.

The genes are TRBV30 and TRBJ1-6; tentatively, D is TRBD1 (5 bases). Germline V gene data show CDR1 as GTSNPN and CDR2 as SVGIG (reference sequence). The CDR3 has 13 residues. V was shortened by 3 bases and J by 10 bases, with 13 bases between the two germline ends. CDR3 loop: CAWRVREGSPLHF. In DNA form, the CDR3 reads TGTGCCTGGAGGGTCAGGGAGGGCTCACCCCTCCACTTT.

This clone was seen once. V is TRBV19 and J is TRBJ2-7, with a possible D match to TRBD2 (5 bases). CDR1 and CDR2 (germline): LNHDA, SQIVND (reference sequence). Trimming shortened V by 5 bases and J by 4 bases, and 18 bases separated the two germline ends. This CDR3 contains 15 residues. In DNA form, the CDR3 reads TGTGCCAGTAGTGTCGGTCTGGGTACGGGGTACGAGCAGTACTTC. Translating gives CASSVGLGTGYEQYF.

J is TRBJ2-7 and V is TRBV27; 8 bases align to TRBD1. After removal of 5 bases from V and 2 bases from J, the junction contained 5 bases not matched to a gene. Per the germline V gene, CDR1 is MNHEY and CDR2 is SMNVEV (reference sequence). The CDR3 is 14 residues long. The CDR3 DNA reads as TGTGCCAGCAGTCCCACAGGGGGGACCTACGAGCAGTACTTC. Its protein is CASSPTGGTYEQYF.

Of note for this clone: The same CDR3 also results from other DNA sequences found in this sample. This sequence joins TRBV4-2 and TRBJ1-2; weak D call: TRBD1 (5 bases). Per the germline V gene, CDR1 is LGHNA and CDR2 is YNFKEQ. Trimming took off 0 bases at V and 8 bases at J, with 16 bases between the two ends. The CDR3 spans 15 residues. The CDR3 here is CASSQDLATPGGYTF. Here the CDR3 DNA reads TGTGCCAGCAGCCAAGATTTGGCGACCCCAGGGGGCTACACCTTC.

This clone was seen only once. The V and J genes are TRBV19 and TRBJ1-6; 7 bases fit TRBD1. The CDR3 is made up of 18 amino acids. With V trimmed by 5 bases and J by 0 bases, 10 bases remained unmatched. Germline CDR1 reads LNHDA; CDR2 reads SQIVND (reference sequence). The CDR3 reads CASSGRQGPFSYNSPLHF. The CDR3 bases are TGTGCCAGTAGTGGGCGACAGGGACCCTTCTCCTATAATTCACCCCTCCACTTT.

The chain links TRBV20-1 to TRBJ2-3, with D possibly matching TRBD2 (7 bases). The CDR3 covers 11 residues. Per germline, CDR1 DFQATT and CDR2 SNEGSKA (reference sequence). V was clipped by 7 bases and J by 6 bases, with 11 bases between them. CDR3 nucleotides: TGCAGTGTGGCGGGGGCGGATACGCAGTATTTT. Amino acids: CSVAGADTQYF.

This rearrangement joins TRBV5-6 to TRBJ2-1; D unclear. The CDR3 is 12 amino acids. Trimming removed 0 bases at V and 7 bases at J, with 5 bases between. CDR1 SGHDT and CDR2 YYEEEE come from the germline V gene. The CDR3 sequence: CASSLALNEQFF. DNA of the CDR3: TGTGCCAGCAGCTTGGCCTTGAATGAGCAGTTCTTC.

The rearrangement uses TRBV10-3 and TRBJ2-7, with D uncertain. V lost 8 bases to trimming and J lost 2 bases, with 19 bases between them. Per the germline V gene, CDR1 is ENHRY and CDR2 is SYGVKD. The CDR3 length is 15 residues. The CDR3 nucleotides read TGTGCCATCGGCCCCCAGTCCCCAGGCCCCTACGAGCAGTACTTC. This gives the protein CAIGPQSPGPYEQYF.

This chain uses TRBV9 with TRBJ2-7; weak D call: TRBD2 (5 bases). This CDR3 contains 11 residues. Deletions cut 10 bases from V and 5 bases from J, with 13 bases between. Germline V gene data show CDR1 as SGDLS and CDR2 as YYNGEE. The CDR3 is CASGMEDEQYF. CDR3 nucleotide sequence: TGTGCCTCGGGTATGGAGGACGAGCAGTACTTC.

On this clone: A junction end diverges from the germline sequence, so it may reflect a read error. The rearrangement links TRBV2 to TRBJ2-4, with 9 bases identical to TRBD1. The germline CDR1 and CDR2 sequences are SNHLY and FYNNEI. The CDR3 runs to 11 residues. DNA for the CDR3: TGTGCCCAGAGAAGGAGGGACAGGGCCTCCTTC. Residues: CAQRRRDRASF.

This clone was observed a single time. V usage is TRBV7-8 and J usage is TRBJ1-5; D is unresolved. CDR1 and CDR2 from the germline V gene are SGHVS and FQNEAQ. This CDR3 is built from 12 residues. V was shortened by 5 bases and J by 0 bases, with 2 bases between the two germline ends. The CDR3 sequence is CASSLSNQPQHF. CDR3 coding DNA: TGTGCCAGCAGCCTTAGCAATCAGCCCCAGCATTTT.

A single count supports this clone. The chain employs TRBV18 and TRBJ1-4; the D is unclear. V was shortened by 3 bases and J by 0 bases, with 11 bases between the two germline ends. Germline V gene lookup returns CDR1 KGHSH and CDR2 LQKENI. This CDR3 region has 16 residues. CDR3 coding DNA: TGTGCCAGCTCACCCCAGGACGGGGCAACTAATGAAAAACTGTTTTTT. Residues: CASSPQDGATNEKLFF.

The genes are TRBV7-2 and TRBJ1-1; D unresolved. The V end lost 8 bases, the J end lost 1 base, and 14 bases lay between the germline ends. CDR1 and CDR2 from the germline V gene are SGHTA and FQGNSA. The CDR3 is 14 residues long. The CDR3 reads CASLTTVANTEAFF. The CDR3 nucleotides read TGTGCCAGCCTGACAACAGTCGCGAACACTGAAGCTTTCTTT.

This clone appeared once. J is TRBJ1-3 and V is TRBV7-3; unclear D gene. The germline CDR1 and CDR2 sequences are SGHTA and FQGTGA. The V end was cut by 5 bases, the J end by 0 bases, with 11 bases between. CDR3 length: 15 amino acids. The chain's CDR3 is CASSHTPISGNTIYF. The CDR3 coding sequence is TGTGCCAGCAGCCATACACCGATCTCTGGAAACACCATATATTTT. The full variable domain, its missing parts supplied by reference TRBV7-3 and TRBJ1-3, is GAGVSQTPSNKVTEKGKYVELRCDPISGHTALYWYRQSLGQGPEFLIYFQGTGAADDSGLPNDRFFAVRPEGSVSTLKIQRTERGDSAVYLCASSHTPISGNTIYFGEGSWLTVV.

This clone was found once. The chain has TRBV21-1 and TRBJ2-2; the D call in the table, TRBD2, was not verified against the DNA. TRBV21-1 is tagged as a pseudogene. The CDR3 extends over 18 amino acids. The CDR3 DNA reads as TGTGCCAGCAGCGCCACGACTAGCGGGGGGGCCAACACCGGGGAGCTGTTTTTT. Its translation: CASSATTSGGANTGELFF.

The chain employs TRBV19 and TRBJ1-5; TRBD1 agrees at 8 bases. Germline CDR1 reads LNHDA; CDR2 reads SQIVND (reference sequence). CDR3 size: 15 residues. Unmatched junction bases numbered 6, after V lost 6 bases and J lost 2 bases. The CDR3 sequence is CASSPLTGGNQPQHF. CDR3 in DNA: TGTGCCAGTAGCCCCCTGACAGGGGGCAATCAGCCCCAGCATTTT.